This T cell receptor (beta chain) is from a study of read filtering for tumor transcriptome and immune sequencing. Study in general: Revised staging placed 8 or 9 patients in R-ISS I, some 17 in II, 7 in III. Whole-study findings and limits: Single-read clonotypes: 80% to 90% of IR-seq clonotypes (roughly 3.5% of reads), around three quarters of RNA-seq clonotypes (44.6% of reads).

CDR3 length: 10 residues. CDR1 and CDR2 from the germline V gene are MNHEY and SMNVEV (reference sequence). The germline V and J ends were trimmed by 7 bases and 4 bases, with 4 bases remaining between them. From 300 to 450 ng of RNA, a library with molecular barcoded alpha/delta and beta/gamma adaptors was made. TCRdb reanalysed the reads using MiXCR and keeps one entry per CDR3 protein. The repertoire holds fewer than 150,000 distinct CDR3 sequences, roughly 13% seen once, with approximately 9.9% in the top ten. This clonotype was observed many times. Its specificity is not known. The chain recombines TRBV27 with TRBJ1-1; D is uncertain. Input material: a population of CD138-negative cells sorted from bone marrow. This TCR came from a donor at least 40 years old with multiple myeloma. CDR3 nucleotides: TGTGCCAGCACCGTCACTGAAGCTTTCTTT. This codes for CASTVTEAFF.